This entry concerns a single T cell receptor beta chain. Its antigen remains unidentified. Base qualities are missing; no much larger clone stands one base away. Trimming takes 1 base off V and 7 bases off J; junction bases not matched to a gene: 2. The CDR3, from cysteine to phenylalanine, totals 13 residues. The sequence is cut down to CDR3 DNA, 39 bases in frame from base 1. From the germline V gene, CDR1 is SGHTA and CDR2 is FQGNSA. The entry originates in a study of shared clonotypes between healthy human individuals (TCRdb year 2020). Study-wide context: A couple of women and three men aged 18 to 49 years were included in the cohort. Each donor's leukapheresis produced roughly between roughly 0.94 and 9.5 billion PBMCs. The study deeply sequenced blood TCR repertoires of five healthy adults to estimate repertoire size and the extent of clonotype sharing between individuals. Different laboratories and diverse techniques were used to prepare libraries and sequence TCR repertoires, to increase sequencing depth and limit assay-specific biases. For each donor, CD4 naive and CD4 memory were each given three plates, CD8 naive was given two plates, and CD8 memory was given one plate.

Using the deep immunoSEQ assay, TCR CDR3 regions were amplified from genomic DNA by multiplex PCR. Extracted genomic DNA from each cell subset was distributed evenly across all wells of several immunoSEQ 96-well plates, and each plate was treated as a replicate. Each replicate PCR for sorted subsets received around 200 ng genomic DNA, equal to some 32,000 T cell genomes. Purified libraries were quantified with a Qubit 3.0 fluorometer, sized on a Bioanalyzer 2100, and re-quantified with the KAPA Library Quantification kit. Every immunoSEQ 96-well plate was sequenced on a separate single-read 150-cycle Illumina NextSeq 550 flow cell. On the study's bioinformatics: Because only junctional sequences without quality scores were contained in the immunoSEQ output, filtering matching that applied to full-length reads could not be performed. Sequences were annotated with PyIR, a Python wrapper for IgBLAST v1.9, using IMGT germline references to assign V/J genes and CDR3. Reads with weak V/J assignments (E-value above 1e-6), missing CDR3, stop codons, out-of-frame junctions, or ambiguous translated residues were removed. V3J clonotypes were defined as sequences sharing the same inferred V gene, J gene, and CDR3 amino acid sequence. To compute the percentage overlap between repertoires, the number of shared unique clonotypes was divided by the size of the smaller repertoire. Repertoire richness was assessed with RTK rarefaction, the Chao1 estimator, and Recon v2.1 estimates of unobserved clonotypes. OLGA was used to compute generation probabilities for all TCRbeta clonotypes that the gDNA method yielded from a handful of donors. Held by TCRdb, this immuneACCESS table contains in-frame sequences only and omits some clones. Under half of the omission traces to an unresolved V gene where checked; the cause of the rest is unknown. V and J calls plus clone size are reproduced from that table; the DNA served to infer D and trimming. Recorded for this sample are about 990,000 clones; about 84% of them occurred a single time. The ten largest clones take up 0.5% to 0.65% of the sample.

Results and caveats for the whole study, not just this receptor: The genetic and exposure-history diversity represented was limited by the small number of donors. About 5% of naive CD4, approximately 3.7% of naive CD8, 2.3% of memory CD4, and around 0.42% of memory CD8 clonotypes were shared across several donors. Pairwise subsampling led to the expectation that sequencing depth would affect the degree of clonotype sharing among donors. Sampling was restricted to blood, and TCR repertoires in tissues likely differ from the TCR repertoires found in blood. Even with the large sequencing depth, rarefaction of the sorted-subset datasets indicated that sequencing was incomplete. Naive subsets generally had larger estimated clonotype richness than memory subsets did. Clonotypes shared by all four sorted-subset donors showed higher generation probabilities than non-shared clonotypes.

Donors were healthy HIV-negative adults with no recently reported acute infections or vaccinations. Only Caucasian adults living in Nashville, Tennessee, USA were represented among the donors. CD4+ T cells were enriched through magnetic negative selection, after which naive cells were positively selected on CD45RA and the remaining negative fraction served as the memory subset. Blood was obtained by leukapheresis, after which PBMCs were separated by Ficoll-Histopaque density gradient centrifugation and cryopreserved in liquid nitrogen vapor phase. Analytical flow cytometry was used to check the purity and quantity of each magnetically sorted T cell population. Genomic DNA was isolated from every sorted fraction and measured by UV absorbance on a Nanodrop 2000c.

This chain joins TRBV7-2 to TRBJ2-7, with 9 central nucleotides matching TRBD2. The specimen was memory CD4+ T cells from PBMCs. Sample cell subset or site, as interpreted from the label and publication: CD45RA-negative fraction. The receptor was isolated from a man between 18 and 29 years old in good health. Some clones in this sample may be carry-over from other donors' samples. The bases are TGTGCCAGCAGCTTAGTAGCGGGAGAGGAGCAGTACTTC. This gives the protein CASSLVAGEEQYF.